This TCR beta chain came from a study of Graves' ophthalmopathy and Graves' hyperthyroidism. The wider study: Stable hyperthyroidism referred to disease that showed no ophthalmopathy within 18 months of follow-up. Study-wide results and caveats: In blood, most expanded thyroid clonotypes above 0.001 frequency were also detected.

The study amplified TCR beta CDR3 regions using RNA transcripts. First-round RT-PCR with HTBI primers preceded a second-round multiplex PCR. TCRdb recomputed calls from the multiplex PCR reads with MiXCR, one row per CDR3 protein. The sample yields around 1.1 million distinct CDR3 sequences, about two fifths seen once. V was trimmed by 1 base and J by 4 bases, leaving 5 bases between them. Germline CDR1 SGHTA, CDR2 FQGNSA. The CDR3 length is 13 residues. This clonotype was recorded at least ten times. Its antigen is unidentified. The origin of this receptor is an adult man with Graves' hyperthyroidism. The chain joins TRBV7-2 to TRBJ1-3; no clear D gene. The source material was peripheral blood or thyroid tissue (not recorded which). CDR3 residues: CASSLEAGNTIYF. In DNA form, the CDR3 reads TGTGCCAGCAGCTTAGAAGCAGGAAACACCATATATTTT.